Presented here are 32 T cell receptor beta chains from one specimen sequenced in a study of blood T cell repertoires in COVID-19. Using immunoSEQ multiplex PCR, the repertoire was profiled, and TCRdb retains in-frame clones only, with some absent. The table includes over 150,000 clones, over 75% detected once. The sample consisted of peripheral blood. These receptors were collected from a man between 60 and 70 years old with COVID-19, enrolled during active disease.

The rearrangement uses TRBV7-2 and TRBJ2-5; TRBD1 matches at 7 bases. CDR3 length equals 15 residues. Looked up from germline, CDR1 is SGHTA and CDR2 is FQGNSA. Trimming removed 5 bases from V and 3 bases from J; junction bases left unmatched: 9. The CDR3 sequence: CASSQRSTGKETQYF. CDR3 nucleotide sequence: TGTGCCAGCAGCCAACGTTCGACAGGGAAAGAGACCCAGTACTTC.

This chain connects TRBV5-1 to TRBJ1-2; TRBD1 matches at 11 bases. V dropped 4 bases and J dropped 7; count of bases not matched to a gene: 3. From germline, CDR1 is SGHRS and CDR2 YFSETQ. The CDR3 extends over 13 amino acids. The CDR3 region is CASSGQGASGYTF. The CDR3 nucleotides read TGCGCCAGCAGCGGACAGGGGGCTTCTGGCTACACCTTC.

The rearrangement joins TRBV7-2 to TRBJ2-6; 9 bases map to TRBD1. V was pared by 6 bases and J by 1 base, with 7 bases of the junction left unmatched. The CDR3 is made up of 17 amino acids. The germline V gene has CDR1 SGHTA and CDR2 FQGNSA. The CDR3 here is CASSTGTGRSGANVLTF. The CDR3, as DNA: TGTGCCAGCAGTACCGGGACAGGGAGGTCTGGGGCCAACGTCCTGACTTTC.

This chain links TRBV3-1 (or the pseudogene TRBV3-2) with TRBJ1-3; no clear D gene. Germline CDR1 reads LGHDT; CDR2 reads YNNKEL (reference sequence). This CDR3 comprises 15 residues. V lost 2 bases and J 2 bases, leaving 10 bases between the germline ends. Here the CDR3 DNA reads TGTGCCAGCAGCCAAAGCCCGCAGGCTGGAAACACCATATATTTT. Its protein is CASSQSPQAGNTIYF.

The chain recombines TRBV18 with TRBJ2-1; 8 nucleotides agree with TRBD1. The CDR3 covers 14 residues. CDR1 KGHSH and CDR2 LQKENI come from the germline V gene. V lost 2 bases to trimming and J lost 9 bases; unmatched junction nucleotides: 6. The CDR3 nucleotides read TGTGCCAGCTCACCAGGACAGGGTCGAGGTGAGCAGTTCTTC. Translating gives CASSPGQGRGEQFF.

The rearrangement links TRBV27 to TRBJ1-4; D remains unclear. Trimming shortened V by 6 bases and J by 5 bases, and 13 bases separated the two germline ends. The length of the CDR3 is 14 residues. Germline values: CDR1 MNHEY, CDR2 SMNVEV (reference sequence). CDR3 protein: CASRLLNPNEKLFF. The CDR3 coding sequence is TGTGCCAGCAGGTTACTTAATCCGAATGAAAAACTGTTTTTT.

In this sample, this clone turned up once. The CDR3, as DNA: TGCGCCAGCAGCCATAATGCGGCCGACACAGATACGCAGTATTTT. This encodes CASSHNAADTDTQYF. The genes are TRBV4-3 and TRBJ2-3; no clear D gene. CDR1 LGHNA and CDR2 YSLEER come from the germline V gene. Trimming cost V 3 bases and J 2 bases, with 12 bases left between them. CDR3 length: 15 amino acids.

J is TRBJ2-3 and V is TRBV5-5, with 7 nucleotides matching TRBD1. Germline lookup yields CDR1 SGHKS and CDR2 YYEKEE (reference sequence). With V trimmed by 4 bases and J by 0 bases, 2 bases remained unmatched. The CDR3 has 14 residues. CDR3 residues: CASSRDSSTDTQYF. Here the CDR3 DNA reads TGTGCCAGCAGCCGGGACAGCAGCACAGATACGCAGTATTTT.

This clone was found a few times. This chain uses TRBV4-3 with TRBJ1-1; D is unclear. Trimming pared 0 bases from V and 1 base from J, leaving 6 bases between. CDR1 LGHNA and CDR2 YSLEER come from the germline V gene. The CDR3 length is 14 residues. The DNA of the CDR3 is TGCGCCAGCAGCCAAGATTTCTGGAACACTGAAGCTTTCTTT. This translates into CASSQDFWNTEAFF.

V is TRBV2 and J is TRBJ1-5, with D possibly TRBD1 on 6 matching bases. This CDR3 has 13 amino acids. Trimming pared 6 bases from V and 4 bases from J, leaving 10 bases between. Germline V gives CDR1 SNHLY, CDR2 FYNNEI. The CDR3 region has the DNA TGTGCCAGCAGAGGACAGATAAATCAGCCCCAGCATTTT. Amino acids: CASRGQINQPQHF.

This clone occurred a few times. The chain has TRBV9 and TRBJ2-2; no reliable D call. Trimming took 0 bases from V and 0 from J, leaving 9 bases between them. Germline loops: CDR1 SGDLS, CDR2 YYNGEE. The CDR3 consists of 16 residues. CDR3 bases: TGTGCCAGCAGCGTAGGAGCCCTGCCGAACACCGGGGAGCTGTTTTTT. Protein: CASSVGALPNTGELFF.

This chain links TRBV7-2 with TRBJ1-2; D might be TRBD1 (6 bases). The CDR3 has 15 amino acids. Germline-derived CDR1 and CDR2 are SGHTA and FQGNSA. V gave up 5 bases and J gave up 5 bases, with 18 bases separating them. The CDR3 DNA reads TGTGCCAGCAGCACCCGACAGGTCCCGGGGTATGGCTACACCTTC. This codes for CASSTRQVPGYGYTF.

The chain carries TRBV19 and TRBJ1-5; 8 positions match TRBD1. V shed 7 bases and J 4 bases; nucleotides not matched to a gene: 6. The germline CDR1 and CDR2 sequences are LNHDA and SQIVND (reference sequence). This CDR3 comprises 14 residues. Here the CDR3 reads CASIERDRNQPQHF. In nucleotides, the CDR3 is TGTGCCAGTATTGAGCGGGACAGGAATCAGCCCCAGCATTTT. Drawing the rest from reference TRBV19 and TRBJ1-5, the complete variable domain is DGGITQSPKYLFRKEGQNVTLSCEQNLNHDAMYWYRQDPGQGLRLIYYSQIVNDFQKGDIAEGYSVSREKKESFPLTVTSAQKNPTAFYLCASIERDRNQPQHFGDGTRLSIL.

The chain carries TRBV10-2 and TRBJ2-2, with TRBD2 matching 10 bases. This CDR3 spans 15 amino acids. The ends lost 5 bases at V and 5 bases at J; junction bases unmatched: 5. In germline, CDR1 is WSHSY, CDR2 SAAADI. The CDR3 sequence is CASSLAGAGTGELFF. The CDR3 DNA follows: TGCGCCAGCAGTCTAGCGGGGGCTGGAACCGGGGAGCTGTTTTTT.

This clone occurred a few times. CDR3 loop: CASSPGRAGTNSPLHF. CDR3 nucleotides: TGCGCCAGCAGCCCGGGACGGGCGGGGACTAATTCACCCCTCCACTTT. The chain combines TRBV5-1 with TRBJ1-6; D is perhaps TRBD1 (5 bases). Germline V gene lookup returns CDR1 SGHRS and CDR2 YFSETQ. The CDR3 spans 16 residues. Trimming stripped 4 bases from V and 6 bases from J, with 17 bases between.

The V and J genes are TRBV5-1 and TRBJ2-5; tentative D call: TRBD2 (6 bases). V was clipped by 4 bases and J by 5 bases, with 21 bases between them. The CDR3 sequence is 16 residues long. CDR1 SGHRS and CDR2 YFSETQ come from the germline V gene. In DNA form, the CDR3 reads TGCGCCAGCAGCCTAACGCCGGAGGGGTGGGGGGAGACCCAGTACTTC. Its translation: CASSLTPEGWGETQYF.

The chain is built from TRBV24-1 and TRBJ2-3, with 11 bases that match TRBD2. V dropped 3 bases and J dropped 5; count of bases not matched to a gene: 6. The germline gives CDR1 KGHDR, CDR2 SFDVKD. This CDR3 is 16 amino acids long. The CDR3 loop is CATSDKLAGVGDTQYF. The DNA for the CDR3 is TGTGCCACCAGTGATAAACTAGCGGGAGTTGGAGATACGCAGTATTTT.

V usage is TRBV6-6 and J usage is TRBJ2-1; TRBD1 matches at 8 bases. The germline gives CDR1 MNHNY, CDR2 SVGAGI (reference sequence). The CDR3 totals 15 residues. The J segment lost 6 bases and the V segment lost 6 bases, leaving 10 bases of the junction unmatched. The CDR3, as DNA: TGTGCCAGCAGCAGAGCCGGGACAGGCATCAATGAGCAGTTCTTC. As protein: CASSRAGTGINEQFF.

This clone was seen only once. The rearrangement links TRBV6-2 or TRBV6-3 to TRBJ2-1, with 10 bases that match TRBD1. The ends lost 6 bases at V and 10 bases at J; junction bases unmatched: 21. Germline values: CDR1 MNHEY, CDR2 SVGEGT. This CDR3 is 18 amino acids long. The DNA for the CDR3 is TGTGCCAGCAGCCGGGACAGGGGTCTAACTTTCTGGGAGGCGGAGCAGTTCTTC. Translation: CASSRDRGLTFWEAEQFF.

This clone was found a few times. This sequence joins TRBV24-1 and TRBJ1-3, with D unclear. Germline loops: CDR1 KGHDR, CDR2 SFDVKD. Trimming left V 3 bases short and J 4 bases short, with 12 bases between. This CDR3 is 15 amino acids long. The CDR3 DNA follows: TGTGCCACCAGTGATCCCGGAGGCAGCGGAAACACCATATATTTT. Amino acids: CATSDPGGSGNTIYF.

This clone was counted between two and nine times. The V gene is TRBV7-2, the J gene TRBJ2-1; 8 bases are shared with TRBD2. This CDR3 has 16 amino acids. Trimming took 5 bases from V and 9 from J; bases not matched to a gene: 15. Germline loops: CDR1 SGHTA, CDR2 FQGNSA. CDR3 sequence (DNA): TGTGCCAGCAGCCTCGCCCTCCCGGGGGGGCGGGGTGAGCAGTTCTTC. This gives the protein CASSLALPGGRGEQFF.

The V gene is TRBV7-2, the J gene TRBJ1-6; no firm D call. Germline values: CDR1 SGHTA, CDR2 FQGNSA. This CDR3 has 13 residues. V gave up 2 bases and J gave up 10 bases, with 9 bases separating them. The CDR3 loop is CASSLTEGSPLHF. The CDR3 DNA sequence: TGTGCCAGCAGCTTAACGGAGGGCTCACCCCTCCACTTT.

The rearrangement joins TRBV4-1 to TRBJ2-5; 8 nucleotides line up with TRBD1. The CDR3 has 15 residues. J was trimmed by 6 bases and V by 0 bases; bases with no gene match: 6. The germline V gene has CDR1 MGHRA and CDR2 YSYEKL. The CDR3 nucleotides read TGCGCCAGCAGCCAAGAACGGGACAGGACGAAGACCCAGTACTTC. Its translation is CASSQERDRTKTQYF.

This clone was picked up one time. This chain links TRBV27 with TRBJ2-2; D perhaps matches TRBD1 (5 bases). The germline CDR1 and CDR2 sequences are MNHEY and SMNVEV (reference sequence). The ends were cut back, 1 base at V and 5 bases at J, with 26 bases in the middle. The CDR3 is made up of 20 amino acids. The CDR3 DNA sequence: TGTGCCAGCAGTTTATGGGGCCCGGTTAAACAGAAAAAATTAACCGGGGAGCTGTTTTTT. It codes for CASSLWGPVKQKKLTGELFF.

The J gene is TRBJ2-1, the V gene TRBV18; a possible D gene is TRBD1 (6 bases). With 5 bases removed from V and 10 bases from J, the gap between germline ends came to 21 bases. The germline V gene has CDR1 KGHSH and CDR2 LQKENI. The CDR3 has 15 amino acids. The CDR3 sequence: CASSDRPPPFAEQFF. In DNA, the CDR3 is TGTGCCAGCTCAGACAGGCCCCCCCCCTTTGCGGAGCAGTTCTTC. Based on the CDR3 plus reference TRBV18 and TRBJ2-1, the full variable domain is NAGVMQNPRHLVRRRGQEARLRCSPMKGHSHVYWYRQLPEEGLKFMVYLQKENIIDESGMPKERFSAEFPKEGPSILRIQQVVRGDSAAYFCASSDRPPPFAEQFFGPGTRLTVL.

This clone was picked up one time. The chain has TRBV7-2 and TRBJ1-1; the D is unclear. V was cut by 4 bases and J by 0 bases, with 9 bases left in between. Per the germline V gene, CDR1 is SGHTA and CDR2 is FQGNSA. The CDR3 is made up of 14 amino acids. In nucleotides, the CDR3 is TGTGCCAGCAGCTCCCGGGTCTTGAACACTGAAGCTTTCTTT. This gives the protein CASSSRVLNTEAFF. Variable domain in full (rest from reference TRBV7-2 and TRBJ1-1): GAGVSQSPSNKVTEKGKDVELRCDPISGHTALYWYRQSLGQGLEFLIYFQGNSAPDKSGLPSDRFSAERTGGSVSTLTIQRTQQEDSAVYLCASSSRVLNTEAFFGQGTRLTVV.

The chain couples TRBV2 to TRBJ2-7; 8 bases match TRBD1. The CDR3 runs 14 residues. Germline-derived CDR1 and CDR2 are SNHLY and FYNNEI. The junction had 10 bases not matched to a gene; V was cut back by 7 bases and J by 5 bases. The CDR3 loop reads CASITTGTGHEQYF. CDR3 DNA sequence: TGTGCCAGCATTACTACCGGGACAGGTCACGAGCAGTACTTC. The full variable domain, its missing parts supplied by reference TRBV2 and TRBJ2-7, is EPEVTQTPSHQVTQMGQEVILRCVPISNHLYFYWYRQILGQKVEFLVSFYNNEISEKSEIFDDQFSVERPDGSNFTLKIRSTKLEDSAMYFCASITTGTGHEQYFGPGTRLTVT.

The chain employs TRBV6-1 and TRBJ1-5, with D possibly being TRBD1 (6 bases). CDR1 is MNHNS and CDR2 is SASEGT in the germline V gene. CDR3 length: 17 residues. Deletions cut 0 bases from V and 9 bases from J, with 21 bases between. The CDR3 DNA reads TGTGCCAGCAGTGAAGCGGGACTAGGGGGGCCCGTTTGGCCCCAGCATTTT. Amino acid sequence: CASSEAGLGGPVWPQHF.

The V gene is TRBV6-1, the J gene TRBJ2-1; 8 positions agree with TRBD2. This CDR3 region has 15 residues. With 3 bases clipped from V and 9 bases from J, the junction kept 10 bases outside the gene matches. CDR1 is MNHNS and CDR2 is SASEGT in the germline V gene. The chain's CDR3 is CASSDSTGGPGEQFF. The CDR3 DNA is TGTGCCAGCAGTGATTCGACGGGGGGGCCCGGTGAGCAGTTCTTC.

This chain links TRBV19 with TRBJ2-3; 13 bases match TRBD2. J was trimmed by 0 bases and V by 4 bases; bases with no gene match: 10. Germline V CDR1 and CDR2: LNHDA, SQIVND (reference sequence). This CDR3 is built from 19 residues. The chain's CDR3 is CASSNRGTSGTVSTDTQYF. The CDR3, as DNA: TGTGCCAGTAGTAACCGCGGGACTAGCGGGACCGTAAGCACAGATACGCAGTATTTT.

The chain is built from TRBV28 and TRBJ1-5; D ambiguous. V lost 5 bases and J 7 bases, leaving 12 bases between the germline ends. CDR3 size: 13 residues. Germline assignment: CDR1 MDHEN and CDR2 SYDVKM. Written as DNA, the CDR3 is TGTGCCAGCAGTCAAGGAGGAAGGCAGCCCCAGCATTTT. Its translation is CASSQGGRQPQHF.

The chain links TRBV7-6 to TRBJ1-2, with 8 bases matching TRBD1. Per germline, CDR1 SGHVS and CDR2 FNYEAQ. The CDR3 consists of 16 residues. After removal of 2 bases from V and 6 bases from J, the junction contained 11 bases not matched to a gene. The CDR3 is CASSLSSGGRGHGYTF. CDR3 nucleotide sequence: TGTGCCAGCAGCTTAAGCTCAGGGGGCAGGGGGCATGGCTACACCTTC.